This TCR beta chain stems from a study of control samples from healthy donors and cancer patients. The data were produced by immunoSEQ multiplex PCR, yet TCRdb's version contains in-frame clones alone and is incomplete. The sample lists about 44,000 clones; around 87% were seen once. The CDR3 runs 12 residues. Trimming left V 8 bases short and J 8 bases short, with 14 bases between. The chain has TRBV12-3 or TRBV12-4 and TRBJ2-3; no reliable D call. The sequence came from a woman aged 55-69 years with lung cancer. The sequenced sample was PBMCs. CDR3 region: CASASPQRTQYF. The DNA for the CDR3 is TGTGCCAGCGCCTCACCCCAACGTACGCAGTATTTT.